This TCR beta chain originates from a study of control samples from healthy donors and cancer patients. Germline CDR1 reads SQVTM; CDR2 reads ANQGSEA. Trimming shortened V by 6 bases and J by 10 bases, and 10 bases separated the two germline ends. The CDR3 consists of 10 residues. This table comes from immunoSEQ multiplex PCR, and its TCRdb copy is limited to in-frame clones, with some not included. Seen here are some 190,000 clones, 91% observed once, and the top ten hold 1.5% to 2%. The rearrangement links TRBV29-1 to TRBJ2-1; unclear D gene. This TCR was recovered from a young man in good health. Sequencing used blood. This CDR3 is CSVADAEQFF. CDR3 DNA sequence: TGCAGCGTAGCCGACGCAGAGCAGTTCTTC.